This T cell receptor (beta chain) was identified in a study of T cells in Graves' hyperthyroidism and ophthalmopathy. Broader study findings: Ophthalmopathy was predicted by the model a median of about 6.5 months ahead of onset.

The source material, RNA transcripts, was used to amplify TCR beta CDR3 regions. An initial round of RT-PCR targeting the TCR CDR3 relied on the HTBI primer set. Using its own MiXCR run on the multiplex PCR reads, TCRdb lists one record per CDR3 protein. This table has 500,000 or so distinct CDR3 sequences, about 16% appearing once. This clonotype has just one count. Its specificity is unknown. Any patient presenting with uncontrolled infection, other autoimmune disease, pregnancy or lactation was left out. Trimming stripped 6 bases from V and 16 bases from J, with 27 bases between. There are 15 residues in the CDR3. Germline V gene data show CDR1 as KGHSH and CDR2 as LQKENI.

The sequenced material came from blood. This TCR came from a woman under 40 with Graves' ophthalmopathy. This chain links TRBV18 with TRBJ1-4, with D hard to call. The CDR3 nucleotides are TGTGCCAGCTCGCTAAATAACCCCCACGGAGGAAAAAGGTTTTTT. Its protein product is CASSLNNPHGGKRFF.